This T cell receptor beta chain was captured in a study of blood T cell repertoires in COVID-19. Sequencing was performed with immunoSEQ multiplex PCR; in TCRdb, only in-frame clones are kept and a portion is missing. The table lists 350,000 to 400,000 clones, 85% to 90% of them singletons, with 1.7% in the top ten. The CDR3 covers 15 residues. Looked up from germline, CDR1 is LNHDA and CDR2 is SQIVND (reference sequence). Unmatched junction bases numbered 2, after V lost 0 bases and J lost 3 bases. The chain couples TRBV19 to TRBJ2-1, with 7 positions matching TRBD1. This sequence was found in a woman aged 30 to 39 who had recovered from COVID-19. Sequences were obtained from PBMCs or T cells enriched from blood (not recorded which). The CDR3 loop reads CASSIDAGGYNEQFF. The CDR3 nucleotides are TGTGCCAGTAGTATAGATGCAGGGGGCTACAATGAGCAGTTCTTC.